The following is a T cell receptor beta chain sequence with its context. Its antigen is not identified. Overlapping HIV-1 Gag 15-mer peptides at approximately 1 ug per peptide per mL were used. CD40L-negative CD69-negative CD45RO-high memory CD4+ T cells were sorted as populations depleted of antigen-responding cells. Undetectable plasma HIV-1 RNA below 50 copies/mL lasted at least 4 years. Germline assignment: CDR1 SGHKS and CDR2 YYEKEE (reference sequence). The length of the CDR3 is 15 residues. Trimming at V came to 0 bases and at J to 6 bases, leaving 6 bases not matched to a gene. The sample comes from a study of persistence of HIV-infected CD4 T cells. The libraries were made with immunoSEQ version 4 in survey mode. The assay was immunoSEQ multiplex PCR, and TCRdb's table has in-frame clones only and misses some. The table shows around 39,000 clones, with around 86% occurring only once.

The clonotype comes from an adult with HIV. The donor label of this sample is uncertain. The sequencing used cultured CD4+ T cells from PBMCs, collected from a patient who received antiretroviral therapy. This chain joins TRBV5-5 and TRBJ2-3; 8 nucleotides agree with TRBD2. The chain's CDR3 is CASSLGAGVRDTQYF. CDR3 bases: TGTGCCAGCAGCTTGGGAGCGGGAGTCAGGGATACGCAGTATTTT.